These T cell receptor beta chains were read from a single sample in a study of blood T cell repertoires in COVID-19. The table came from immunoSEQ multiplex PCR; TCRdb's copy has only in-frame clones and leaves some out. The sample carries some 300,000 clones, roughly 86% recorded once. Sample: peripheral blood. These receptors all stem from an older man with acute or convalescent COVID-19. Each CDR3 is given with its conserved first and last residue. The D gene is left open where the match is weak. Clone size is stated in some rows and not others, as once, few, many or a class when expanded.

j_call v_call clone_size d_call cdr3_aa cdr3_nt
TRBJ1-2 TRBV3-1/TRBV3-2 once TRBD1 CASRPDRGLWYGYTF TGTGCCAGCAGGCCCGACAGGGGGCTGTGGTATGGCTACACCTTC
TRBJ2-2 TRBV7-8 - - CASKPLAGLFTGELFF TGTGCCAGCAAGCCCCTGGCGGGGCTCTTCACCGGGGAGCTGTTTTTT
TRBJ2-7 TRBV21-1 - - CASSKVGSRTAQGKEQYF TGTGCCAGCAGCAAAGTCGGGTCCCGGACAGCCCAAGGTAAGGAGCAGTACTTC
TRBJ1-2 TRBV7-9 - - CASSRTGYGYTF TGTGCCAGCAGCCGTACAGGGTATGGCTACACCTTC
TRBJ2-5 TRBV5-1 - TRBD2 CASDAGGGETQYF TGCGCCAGCGACGCGGGGGGCGGGGAGACCCAGTACTTC
TRBJ1-1 TRBV18 - - CASSPGGVSYTEAFF TGTGCCAGCTCACCAGGGGGGGTGTCATACACTGAAGCTTTCTTT
TRBJ1-2 TRBV20-1 - TRBD1 CSASTSGTGTLYGYTF TGCAGTGCTAGTACTTCCGGGACAGGTACTCTCTATGGCTACACCTTC
TRBJ1-5 TRBV24-1 - - CATSDSKAGGANQPQHF TGTGCCACCAGTGATTCTAAGGCCGGGGGTGCCAATCAGCCCCAGCATTTT
TRBJ2-5 TRBV6-2/TRBV6-3 - - CASSYYRDPTDTQYF TGTGCCAGCAGTTACTACAGGGACCCCACCGACACCCAGTACTTC
TRBJ2-5 TRBV24-1 - - CATSDLNRGETQYF TGTGCCACCAGTGATTTGAACCGCGGGGAGACCCAGTACTTC
TRBJ2-1 TRBV6-1 once - CASSFSTPSYNEQFF TGTGCCAGCAGTTTTAGTACGCCCTCCTACAATGAGCAGTTCTTC
TRBJ2-3 TRBV5-1 - TRBD2 CASSNRAGAGTDTQYF TGCGCCAGCAGCAATAGAGCGGGGGCGGGCACAGATACGCAGTATTTT
TRBJ1-1 TRBV9 - - CASSVVPGQGAFF TGTGCCAGCAGCGTAGTACCCGGGCAGGGAGCTTTCTTT
TRBJ2-5 TRBV5-4 - TRBD1 CASSLVGQGAETQYF TGTGCCAGCAGCTTGGTGGGGCAGGGGGCAGAGACCCAGTACTTC
TRBJ1-1 TRBV9 - - CASGRQMNTEAFF TGTGCCAGCGGTAGACAGATGAACACTGAAGCTTTCTTT
TRBJ1-3 TRBV28 - - CASKSGTASSGNTIYF TGTGCCAGCAAATCCGGGACTGCGAGCTCTGGAAACACCATATATTTT
TRBJ2-7 TRBV5-1 - - CASSLEQFLTYEQYF TGCGCCAGCAGCTTGGAACAATTTCTGACCTACGAGCAGTACTTC
TRBJ1-2 TRBV9 once - CASSVGGAEANYGYTF TGTGCCAGCAGCGTAGGTGGGGCAGAAGCTAACTATGGCTACACCTTC
TRBJ2-7 TRBV21-1 - - CASSGGKGSSSYEQYF TGTGCCAGCAGCGGGGGGAAGGGTTCGAGCTCCTACGAGCAGTACTTC
TRBJ2-7 TRBV3-1/TRBV3-2 - TRBD2 CASSQSGGRSYEQYF TGTGCCAGCAGCCAAAGCGGGGGGCGTTCCTACGAGCAGTACTTC
TRBJ1-2 TRBV5-4 - TRBD1 CASSSGQGYGYTF TGTGCCAGCAGCTCGGGACAGGGGTATGGCTACACCTTC
TRBJ2-2 TRBV5-1 - - CASSPSPYTGELFF TGCGCCAGCAGCCCCTCCCCTTACACCGGGGAGCTGTTTTTT
TRBJ2-1 TRBV11-2 once TRBD2 CASSLRPGLVYNEQFF TGTGCCAGCAGCTTAAGGCCCGGACTAGTCTACAATGAGCAGTTCTTC
TRBJ2-7 TRBV29-1 - - CSANRGTGEQYF TGCAGCGCTAATCGGGGGACCGGCGAGCAGTACTTC
TRBJ1-4 TRBV28 - TRBD1 CASRGTGGDEKLFF TGTGCCAGCAGGGGGACAGGGGGAGATGAAAAACTGTTTTTT
TRBJ2-6 TRBV28 - - CASSPGSSGANVLTF TGTGCCAGCAGCCCCGGGAGCTCTGGGGCCAACGTCCTGACTTTC
TRBJ1-1 TRBV9 - - CASSVSDTEAFF TGTGCCAGCAGCGTATCAGATACTGAAGCTTTCTTT
TRBJ1-4 TRBV19 - TRBD1 CASTQGAHNEKLFF TGTGCCTCGACCCAGGGGGCTCATAATGAAAAACTGTTTTTT
TRBJ2-3 TRBV19 - - CASSFYFNAGTDTQYF TGTGCCAGTAGTTTTTACTTTAATGCAGGGACAGATACGCAGTATTTT
TRBJ2-2 TRBV30 - - CAWQQGHGELFF TGTGCCTGGCAACAGGGTCACGGGGAGCTGTTTTTT
TRBJ1-3 TRBV9 few TRBD1 CASSADRAGGNTIYF TGTGCCAGCAGCGCTGACAGGGCGGGAGGAAACACCATATATTTT
TRBJ1-2 TRBV23-1 - - CASGSSQAANYGYTF TGCGCCAGTGGTTCCTCCCAGGCAGCTAACTATGGCTACACCTTC
TRBJ2-7 TRBV12-3/TRBV12-4 few - CASSNRGYEQYF TGTGCCAGCAGCAATAGGGGCTACGAGCAGTACTTC
TRBJ2-3 TRBV29-1 once - CSVVGPGTSTDTQYF TGCAGCGTTGTGGGACCCGGGACTTCCACAGATACGCAGTATTTT
TRBJ2-5 TRBV2 once TRBD2 CASRAGGETQYF TGTGCCAGCAGGGCGGGGGGGGAGACCCAGTACTTC
TRBJ1-4 TRBV15 - TRBD1 CATSRDPTGGNEKLFF TGTGCCACCAGCAGGGACCCGACAGGGGGAAATGAAAAACTGTTTTTT
TRBJ1-1 TRBV11-2 - - CASSGRRTENTEAFF TGTGCCAGCAGCGGCCGCCGGACAGAGAACACTGAAGCTTTCTTT
TRBJ2-3 TRBV18 - TRBD2 CASSQLAGGLYF TGTGCCAGCTCTCAGCTAGCGGGAGGGCTGTATTTT
TRBJ1-6 TRBV25-1 - - CASSESGAPGPPLHF TGTGCCAGCAGTGAATCAGGGGCGCCAGGTCCACCCCTCCACTTT
TRBJ2-1 TRBV18 - TRBD1 CASSPLQGADIMSEQFF TGTGCCAGCTCACCATTACAGGGGGCCGACATAATGAGTGAGCAGTTCTTC
TRBJ2-1 TRBV5-1 - TRBD1 CASSQGATGNEQFF TGCGCCAGCAGCCAGGGGGCCACGGGCAATGAGCAGTTCTTC
TRBJ1-1 TRBV11-1 - - CASSYDSEAFF TGTGCCAGCAGCTATGACAGTGAAGCTTTCTTT
TRBJ1-2 TRBV5-1 - - CASSFGQNYGYTF TGCGCCAGCAGCTTTGGACAGAACTATGGCTACACCTTC
TRBJ1-2 TRBV7-2 few TRBD1 CASSDSGQGVIEYGYTF TGTGCCAGCAGCGATTCGGGACAGGGCGTCATAGAGTATGGCTACACCTTC
TRBJ2-3 TRBV4-3 once - CASRLEQYTDTQYF TGCGCCAGCAGACTTGAACAGTACACAGATACGCAGTATTTT
TRBJ1-1 TRBV12-3/TRBV12-4 - TRBD1 CASSLDRATEAFF TGTGCCAGCAGCCTGGACAGGGCCACTGAAGCTTTCTTT
TRBJ2-3 TRBV7-2 - TRBD2 CASREGLAGAGDTQYF TGTGCCAGCAGGGAGGGACTAGCGGGGGCGGGAGATACGCAGTATTTT
TRBJ2-7 TRBV5-6 - - CASSLGGGIGTYEQYF TGTGCCAGCAGCTTGGGTGGAGGAATCGGGACCTACGAGCAGTACTTC
TRBJ2-5 TRBV10-3 - TRBD1 CAISVQGARETQYF TGTGCCATCAGTGTACAGGGGGCGCGAGAGACCCAGTACTTC
TRBJ1-2 TRBV4-2 - TRBD1 CASSPGQGTDGYTF TGTGCCAGCAGCCCAGGACAGGGAACGGATGGCTACACCTTC
TRBJ1-2 TRBV29-1 - TRBD1 CSAKGQANYGYTF TGCAGCGCCAAGGGACAGGCGAACTATGGCTACACCTTC
TRBJ2-7 TRBV7-8 - - CASSRGPSDGPYEQYF TGTGCCAGCAGCCGGGGGCCGTCGGACGGACCCTACGAGCAGTACTTC
TRBJ2-5 TRBV18 - TRBD1 CASSPWTGRETQYF TGTGCCAGCTCGCCATGGACAGGGCGAGAGACCCAGTACTTC
TRBJ2-3 TRBV6-1 - - CASSEAVGGGTDTQYF TGTGCCAGCAGTGAAGCGGTCGGAGGGGGCACAGATACGCAGTATTTT
TRBJ2-7 TRBV5-1 - TRBD2 CASSLNPGRLLGEQYF TGCGCCAGCAGCTTGAATCCCGGGAGGCTGTTAGGCGAGCAGTACTTC